The clone carrying this T cell receptor beta chain was counted a few times. The entry originates in a study of molecular identifiers for immune sequencing clone quantification. The CDR3 is 14 amino acids. The V and J ends lost 3 bases and 4 bases respectively, with 12 bases between them. Looked up from germline, CDR1 is LNHDA and CDR2 is SQIVND (reference sequence). The CD8+CD4-CCR7+CD45RA+ phenotype defined the sorted naive CD8 T cells. TCRdb recomputed calls from the PCR reads with MiXCR, one row per CDR3 protein. The sample holds some 680,000 distinct CDR3 sequences, 25% seen once. The chain carries TRBV19 and TRBJ1-1; D is ambiguous. This TCR came from a human donor in good health. Some libraries in this study had Jurkat cell RNA spiked in. The sequenced material came from naive CD8+ T cells from blood, with Jurkat cell RNA spiked in. Noted subset: FACS-sorted CD8+CD4-CCR7+CD45RA+ naive T cells. This CDR3 reads CASSMVPLATEAFF. CDR3 DNA: TGTGCCAGTAGTATGGTACCCTTGGCCACTGAAGCTTTCTTT. The full variable domain, completed using reference TRBV19 and TRBJ1-1, is DGGITQSPKYLFRKEGQNVTLSCEQNLNHDAMYWYRQDPGQGLRLIYYSQIVNDFQKGDIAEGYSVSREKKESFPLTVTSAQKNPTAFYLCASSMVPLATEAFFGQGTRLTVV.